This passage covers 23 T cell receptor beta chains from one sample sequenced in a study of spatial heterogeneity in lung cancer. Findings and caveats of the study: One measure, the expanded intratumoral alpha and beta TCR count, tracked tumor mutation counts.

From the 5' RACE reads, TCRdb called clonotypes with MiXCR, one entry per CDR3 protein. The sample contains 9,500 to 13,000 distinct CDR3 sequences, more than 10% of which appear only once. Time point noted: sample taken at primary tumor resection. Their antigens are not known. This sample comprised lung tumor tissue, obtained at surgery. The receptors were gathered from a male donor with early-stage non-small cell lung cancer.

This clonotype was counted at least ten times. The chain has TRBV24-1 and TRBJ2-2; D perhaps matches TRBD1 (5 bases). This CDR3 spans 14 amino acids. Trimming cost V 3 bases and J 4 bases, with 8 bases left between them. The germline V gene has CDR1 KGHDR and CDR2 SFDVKD. The CDR3 spells CATSDAGLTGELFF. The CDR3 DNA is TGTGCCACCAGTGATGCAGGGCTCACCGGGGAGCTGTTTTTT.

This chain links TRBV5-1 with TRBJ1-4; TRBD1 agrees at 8 bases. The trim removed 5 bases at V and 5 bases at J, leaving 5 bases unmatched. The CDR3 is 14 amino acids. Germline V gene sequence: CDR1 SGHRS, CDR2 YFSETQ. The CDR3 spells CASSAGQENEKLFF. CDR3 DNA: TGCGCCAGCAGTGCGGGACAGGAAAATGAAAAACTGTTTTTT.

In its sample, this clonotype is medium-sized. V and J are TRBV29-1 and TRBJ2-2; D remains unclear. The CDR3 loop spans 13 amino acids. V dropped 4 bases and J dropped 0 bases, with 6 bases sitting between them. Germline V gene lookup returns CDR1 SQVTM and CDR2 ANQGSEA. The CDR3 region has the DNA TGCAGCGTTGTCGATACGAACACCGGGGAGCTGTTTTTT. It yields the protein CSVVDTNTGELFF.

This chain joins TRBV12-3 or TRBV12-4 and TRBJ1-5; the D is unclear. The CDR3 has 14 residues. V was shortened by 3 bases and J by 0 bases, with 6 bases between the two germline ends. CDR3 loop: CASSLYGSNQPQHF. Here the CDR3 DNA reads TGTGCCAGCAGTTTGTATGGTAGCAATCAGCCCCAGCATTTT.

The table lists this clonotype with many counts. The V gene is TRBV14, the J gene TRBJ2-1, with D possibly being TRBD2 (5 bases). Trimming removed 5 bases from V and 0 bases from J, with 11 bases in between. The CDR3 spans 15 residues. Per germline, CDR1 SGHDN and CDR2 FVKESK. The CDR3 region is CASSTLGGSYNEQFF. The CDR3 nucleotides read TGTGCCAGCAGCACACTAGGAGGCTCCTACAATGAGCAGTTCTTC.

This clonotype is categorized as medium-sized (0.01 to 0.1%). The chain recombines TRBV2 with TRBJ1-5; 10 bases match TRBD1. The ends lost 9 bases at V and 1 base at J; junction bases unmatched: 3. Germline V gene sequence: CDR1 SNHLY, CDR2 FYNNEI. The CDR3 extends over 14 amino acids. This CDR3 is CASRTGGSNQPQHF. The CDR3 DNA follows: TGTGCCAGTAGGACAGGGGGAAGCAATCAGCCCCAGCATTTT.

Many counts were recorded for this clonotype. The chain has TRBV24-1 and TRBJ1-1, with D hard to call. V dropped 1 base and J dropped 10 bases, with 15 bases sitting between them. From germline, CDR1 is KGHDR and CDR2 SFDVKD. This CDR3 region has 14 residues. CDR3 amino acids: CATSDFGVNDGAFF. In DNA form, the CDR3 reads TGTGCCACCAGTGATTTTGGGGTGAACGATGGAGCTTTCTTT.

There are many counts of this clonotype. The chain recombines TRBV20-1 with TRBJ2-2; a possible D gene is TRBD1 (6 bases). Germline CDR1 reads DFQATT; CDR2 reads SNEGSKA (reference sequence). The CDR3 has 13 amino acids. Trimming removed 3 bases at V and 6 bases at J, with 11 bases between. The CDR3 here is CSARVQGSGELFF. The CDR3 region has the DNA TGCAGTGCTAGGGTTCAGGGGTCCGGGGAGCTGTTTTTT.

This chain uses TRBV3-1 with TRBJ1-6; D ambiguous. CDR1 and CDR2 (germline): LGHDT, YNNKEL (reference sequence). Trimming took 4 bases from V and 4 from J, leaving 8 bases between them. There are 14 residues in the CDR3. CDR3 sequence reads: CASSRTGYNSPLHF. CDR3 nucleotides: TGTGCCAGCAGCCGGACGGGGTATAATTCACCCCTCCACTTT.

The sample holds many counts of this clonotype. The gene calls are TRBV4-2 and TRBJ2-3; possible D gene TRBD1, 8 bases. This CDR3 region has 15 residues. V was pared by 4 bases and J by 6 bases, with 17 bases between. Germline V gene data show CDR1 as LGHNA and CDR2 as YNFKEQ. The CDR3 sequence: CASSREGQDGDTQYF. CDR3 nucleotide sequence: TGTGCCAGCAGCCGGGAGGGACAGGACGGGGATACGCAGTATTTT.

This clonotype has ten or more counts. This chain connects TRBV7-8 to TRBJ1-5; weak D call: TRBD1 (6 bases). The CDR3 extends over 16 amino acids. The V and J ends lost 1 base and 7 bases respectively, with 17 bases between them. Germline V gene lookup returns CDR1 SGHVS and CDR2 FQNEAQ. CDR3: CASSLGGTGWRQPQHF. The CDR3 nucleotides read TGTGCCAGCAGCTTAGGGGGTACAGGGTGGCGGCAGCCCCAGCATTTT.

V gene TRBV29-1 combines with J gene TRBJ1-5, with 9 nucleotides matching TRBD1. The germline V gene has CDR1 SQVTM and CDR2 ANQGSEA. V gave up 6 bases and J gave up 7 bases; unmatched junction bases: 7. The CDR3 loop spans 13 amino acids. CDR3 loop: CSVRDRAGQPQHF. The CDR3 nucleotides are TGCAGCGTGCGGGACAGGGCTGGACAGCCCCAGCATTTT.

This clonotype was seen ten or more times. The chain carries TRBV2 and TRBJ2-3, with D possibly matching TRBD2 (5 bases). CDR3 length equals 16 residues. The V gene's germline CDR1 is SNHLY and CDR2 FYNNEI. The germline V and J ends were trimmed by 4 bases and 3 bases, with 17 bases remaining between them. CDR3 sequence reads: CASSGVFGEPTDTQYF. CDR3 in DNA: TGTGCCAGCAGTGGTGTTTTCGGGGAACCAACAGATACGCAGTATTTT.

This clonotype has a count of ten or more. The rearrangement joins TRBV6-1 to TRBJ2-7; 7 positions agree with TRBD2. The germline CDR1 and CDR2 sequences are MNHNS and SASEGT. V trimming: 2 bases; J trimming: 6 bases; junction bases outside the gene matches: 7. The CDR3 has 14 amino acids. The CDR3 sequence is CASSEFGGRSEQYF. CDR3 coding DNA: TGTGCCAGCAGTGAATTCGGCGGGAGAAGCGAGCAGTACTTC.

The rearrangement uses TRBV12-3 or TRBV12-4 and TRBJ2-1; 13 nucleotides line up with TRBD2. This CDR3 region has 15 residues. The ends lost 7 bases at V and 8 bases at J; junction bases unmatched: 8. CDR3 amino acids: CASKRRTSGSDEQFF. The CDR3, as DNA: TGTGCCAGCAAACGTCGGACTAGCGGGAGCGATGAGCAGTTCTTC.

This clonotype is labeled as medium-sized. The genes are TRBV4-1 and TRBJ2-3; D is perhaps TRBD2 (5 bases). CDR1 and CDR2 from the germline V gene are MGHRA and YSYEKL. This CDR3 is 16 amino acids long. V gave up 0 bases and J gave up 3 bases, with 13 bases separating them. CDR3 region: CASSQDIGSLTDTQYF. The CDR3 DNA is TGCGCCAGCAGCCAAGATATAGGGAGTTTGACAGATACGCAGTATTTT.

This clonotype was seen repeatedly, ten times or more. The chain has TRBV30 and TRBJ2-7, with a tentative D call TRBD2 (5 bases). This CDR3 is built from 14 residues. The ends were cut back, 4 bases at V and 0 bases at J, with 13 bases in the middle. CDR1 GTSNPN and CDR2 SVGIG come from the germline V gene (reference sequence). This CDR3 reads CAWNTGTVSYEQYF. CDR3 bases: TGTGCCTGGAATACGGGAACAGTCTCCTACGAGCAGTACTTC.

This clonotype is medium-sized by share. The genes are TRBV20-1 and TRBJ1-5; 9 bases agree with TRBD1. CDR1 and CDR2 (germline): DFQATT, SNEGSKA (reference sequence). The CDR3 totals 13 residues. V gave up 7 bases and J gave up 4 bases; unmatched junction bases: 5. The CDR3 is CSVGQGVNQPQHF. DNA of the CDR3: TGCAGTGTGGGACAGGGCGTGAATCAGCCCCAGCATTTT.

In its sample, this clonotype was seen many times. This sequence joins TRBV4-1 and TRBJ2-7; D perhaps matches TRBD1 (6 bases). Germline V gives CDR1 MGHRA, CDR2 YSYEKL. The ends were cut back, 0 bases at V and 5 bases at J, with 8 bases in the middle. The CDR3 is made up of 13 amino acids. CDR3 sequence (DNA): TGCGCCAGCAGCCAAGATTACAGGGACGAGCAGTACTTC. Translation gives CASSQDYRDEQYF.

The V gene is TRBV29-1, the J gene TRBJ2-7; D perhaps matches TRBD1 (6 bases). This CDR3 comprises 12 residues. V gave up 5 bases and J gave up 0 bases, with 8 bases separating them. Germline V lookup: CDR1 SQVTM, CDR2 ANQGSEA. The CDR3 DNA follows: TGCAGCGTTTACAGGGACTCCTACGAGCAGTACTTC. It codes for CSVYRDSYEQYF.

This clonotype was counted ten times or more. This chain uses TRBV6-5 with TRBJ2-1; 8 positions agree with TRBD1. The germline CDR1 and CDR2 sequences are MNHEY and SVGAGI. The V and J ends lost 7 bases and 5 bases, in that order; junction bases with no gene match: 10. The length of the CDR3 is 15 residues. The CDR3 region has the DNA TGTGCCAGCAAATCCCCCGGGACAGGAAACAATGAGCAGTTCTTC. It specifies CASKSPGTGNNEQFF.

This clonotype was observed at least ten times. The V call is TRBV7-9, the J call TRBJ2-6; D is unresolved. The germline V and J ends were trimmed by 4 bases and 1 base, with 8 bases remaining between them. CDR3 size: 15 residues. Germline CDR1 and CDR2: SEHNR and FQNEAQ (reference sequence). The DNA of the CDR3 is TGTGCCAGCAGCTCCGGTAATTCTGGGGCCAACGTCCTGACTTTC. It codes for CASSSGNSGANVLTF.

By share, this clonotype ranks as medium-sized. The chain couples TRBV7-2 to TRBJ1-2; 7 bases map to TRBD1. Germline-derived CDR1 and CDR2 are SGHTA and FQGNSA. V shed 0 bases, J shed 3 bases, and the junction held 1 base outside the gene matches. The CDR3 covers 14 residues. The CDR3 reads CASSLAGTDYGYTF. The DNA of the CDR3 is TGTGCCAGCAGCTTAGCCGGGACAGACTATGGCTACACCTTC.